This T cell receptor (beta chain) stems from a study of lymphopenia after photon versus proton radiotherapy (dated by TCRdb to about 2019). Describing the broader study: In patients with gastrointestinal tumors who developed high-grade lymphopenia, the study compared the immunological effects of photon radiation therapy with those of proton radiation therapy. The cohort included over 15 patients with gastrointestinal tumors who developed lymphopenia after receiving either photon or proton therapy. The goal of the study was to characterize the differences between the two radiation modalities in how they affect the immune system.

The sample holds one count of this clone. Its antigen remains unidentified. No base-level quality is on record; no much larger clone is a single base apart. The library was built by means of the immunoSEQ multiplex PCR assay. T cell repertoires were profiled by deep sequencing of rearranged TCR beta loci, alongside multiparametric flow cytometry. TCRdb provides this immuneACCESS table in a form limited to in-frame rearrangements. Some clones are lacking; in checked studies, under half of them reflect an unresolved V gene, and why the rest are absent is not known. The sample table holds more than 80,000 clones, of which 80% to 90% were seen once. The ten largest clones capture under 1.5% of the sample. V is cut back by 4 bases and J by 6 bases, with 8 bases in the junction unmatched. CDR1 and CDR2, per the germline V gene, are SGHVS and FNYEAQ. From the cysteine up to the phenylalanine, the CDR3 has a length of 16 residues. The CDR3 DNA has 48 bases and is translated from base 1.

Overall study results and their limits: Across the cohort, an inverse correlation was found between a larger post-nadir drop in TCR diversity and overall survival time among patients who died. After the lymphocyte count nadir, photon-treated repertoires showed oligoclonal expansion, especially of CD8+ Temra cells, which drove the drop in diversity. The survival association was examined only in patients who died, and the authors described better survival with proton therapy as a possibility, not as a demonstrated result. During treatment, patients who received photon therapy lost naive T cells and TCR diversity and gained effector/memory populations, whereas patients who received proton therapy remained relatively stable.

The rearrangement combines TRBV7-6 with TRBJ2-7, with TRBD2 identical over 14 junction bases. Here the sequenced sample was peripheral blood, taken from a patient treated with proton-based radiotherapy. This TCR was sampled from a man in his 60s with pancreatic cancer. The base sequence is TGTGCCAGCAGCTCGGGACTAGCGGGGGCTTCGGGCGAGCAGTACTTC. Translated, this gives CASSSGLAGASGEQYF. Where the CDR3 stops, the reference TRBV7-6 and TRBJ2-7 genes take over; the full variable domain is GAGVSQSPRYKVTKRGQDVALRCDPISGHVSLYWYRQALGQGPEFLTYFNYEAQQDKSGLPNDRFSAERPEGSISTLTIQRTEQRDSAMYRCASSSGLAGASGEQYFGPGTRLTVT.